This T cell receptor beta chain was documented in a study of graft-versus-host responses after intestinal transplantation. Regarding this clone: Its antigen is undetermined.

Generated by immunoSEQ multiplex PCR, the TCRdb table keeps only in-frame clones and is missing some. The sample records about 97,000 clones, approximately 92% being singletons. The CDR3 has 15 residues. V lost 0 bases and J lost 6, with 12 bases in between. Germline loops: CDR1 SGHTA, CDR2 FQGTGA. General study findings and limits: HvG clone declines early post-transplant were associated with peak circulating GvH levels.

Sequenced material: PBMCs, taken roughly 68 weeks after intestinal transplant. This TCR was sampled from a human patient who received an intestinal transplant, so some T cells may come from the graft donor. The V call is TRBV7-3, the J call TRBJ2-1; tentative D call: TRBD2 (5 bases). As DNA, the CDR3 is TGTGCCAGCAGCTTAACACACGGACTCCTCAATGAGCAGTTCTTC. Translation: CASSLTHGLLNEQFF.